What follows are 27 T cell receptor beta chains derived from one specimen sequenced in a study of cytomegalovirus exposure and HLA in healthy donors. Clones were read by immunoSEQ multiplex PCR, and TCRdb kept only the in-frame ones, dropping some. Of about 120,000 clones in the sample, about 82% were seen once. Sequenced: PBMCs. These receptors were obtained from a man between 18 and 35 years old in good health and CMV-seronegative.

This rearrangement joins TRBV5-1 to TRBJ1-2, with 9 bases identical to TRBD1. The CDR3 spans 15 residues. The germline V gene encodes CDR1 SGHRS and CDR2 YFSETQ. The trim removed 4 bases at V and 1 base at J, leaving 5 bases unmatched. CDR3 nucleotides: TGCGCCAGCAGCGGCTGGGACAGGGATAACTATGGCTACACCTTC. Translation gives CASSGWDRDNYGYTF.

The chain has TRBV7-2 and TRBJ2-7; the D gene is possibly TRBD2 (6 bases). V lost 4 bases to trimming and J lost 7 bases, with 11 bases between them. Germline values: CDR1 SGHTA, CDR2 FQGNSA. The CDR3 is made up of 12 amino acids. CDR3 in DNA: TGTGCCAGCAGCTGGGCCCGGGAGGAGCAGTACTTC. Translated: CASSWAREEQYF. Full variable domain (outside the CDR3, taken from reference TRBV7-2 and TRBJ2-7): GAGVSQSPSNKVTEKGKDVELRCDPISGHTALYWYRQSLGQGLEFLIYFQGNSAPDKSGLPSDRFSAERTGGSVSTLTIQRTQQEDSAVYLCASSWAREEQYFGPGTRLTVT.

The rearrangement uses TRBV2 and TRBJ1-2; D uncertain. The CDR3 length is 14 residues. The ends were cut back, 8 bases at V and 4 bases at J, with 17 bases in the middle. Germline values: CDR1 SNHLY, CDR2 FYNNEI. The CDR3 spells CASWFESPVYGYTF. Written as DNA, the CDR3 is TGTGCCAGCTGGTTTGAGAGTCCCGTCTATGGCTACACCTTC.

This chain links TRBV29-1 with TRBJ1-1; 7 nucleotides line up with TRBD1. The CDR3 loop spans 16 amino acids. Per germline, CDR1 SQVTM and CDR2 ANQGSEA. Germline trimming cut 4 bases from V and 1 base from J; bases unmatched to any gene: 12. CDR3 nucleotides: TGCAGCGTTGGTGTTATGGGGGACAGACAGAACACTGAAGCTTTCTTT. This sequence encodes CSVGVMGDRQNTEAFF.

This chain uses TRBV6-6 with TRBJ1-2; a weak D match, TRBD1 (6 bases). Per the germline V gene, CDR1 is MNHNY and CDR2 is SVGAGI (reference sequence). With 2 bases removed from V and 6 bases from J, the gap between germline ends came to 10 bases. The CDR3 spans 13 residues. The CDR3 DNA sequence: TGTGCCAGCAGTTACCGCAACAGGGATGGCTACACCTTC. The encoded protein is CASSYRNRDGYTF.

This sequence joins TRBV29-1 and TRBJ2-5, with TRBD1 matching over 8 bases. This CDR3 contains 13 residues. Germline-derived CDR1 and CDR2 are SQVTM and ANQGSEA. J lost 5 bases, V lost 6 bases, and 8 bases had no gene match. This chain's CDR3 is CSVKQGVAETQYF. DNA for the CDR3: TGCAGCGTCAAACAGGGGGTCGCGGAGACCCAGTACTTC. The variable domain in full, with the rest retrieved from reference TRBV29-1 and TRBJ2-5, is SAVISQKPSRDICQRGTSLTIQCQVDSQVTMMFWYRQQPGQSLTLIATANQGSEATYESGFVIDKFPISRPNLTFSTLTVSNMSPEDSSIYLCSVKQGVAETQYFGPGTRLLVL.

The chain uses TRBV25-1 and TRBJ1-1, with TRBD1 matching over 9 bases. Germline-derived CDR1 and CDR2 are MGHDK and SYGVNS. The trim removed 3 bases at V and 2 bases at J, leaving 7 bases unmatched. This CDR3 has 16 residues. This CDR3 reads CASSETATGGNTEAFF. Written as DNA, the CDR3 is TGTGCCAGCAGTGAGACGGCTACAGGGGGCAACACTGAAGCTTTCTTT.

This chain links TRBV30 with TRBJ1-2, with D possibly matching TRBD1 (5 bases). V lost 1 base and J 7 bases, leaving 10 bases between the germline ends. CDR1 and CDR2 (germline): GTSNPN, SVGIG (reference sequence). The CDR3 runs to 12 residues. For the CDR3, the DNA is TGTGCCTGGAGTGCCAGACAGTCTGGCTACACCTTC. This sequence encodes CAWSARQSGYTF. The variable domain in full, completed from reference TRBV30 and TRBJ1-2, reads SQTIHQWPATLVQPVGSPLSLECTVEGTSNPNLYWYRQAAGRGLQLLFYSVGIGQISSEVPQNLSASRPQDRQFILSSKKLLLSDSGFYLCAWSARQSGYTFGSGTRLTVV.

This chain links TRBV27 with TRBJ2-2; tentatively, D is TRBD1 (7 bases). V lost 4 bases, J lost 2 bases, and 14 bases lay in between. Germline values: CDR1 MNHEY, CDR2 SMNVEV (reference sequence). CDR3 size: 16 residues. CDR3 region: CASSSRTGLNTGELFF. The CDR3 bases are TGTGCCAGCAGTTCCCGGACAGGACTAAACACCGGGGAGCTGTTTTTT.

This chain joins TRBV6-1 and TRBJ1-2, with 8 bases identical to TRBD1. The CDR3 spans 12 residues. V shed 5 bases and J 7 bases; nucleotides not matched to a gene: 3. Germline assignment: CDR1 MNHNS and CDR2 SASEGT. CDR3 sequence (DNA): TGTGCCAGCAGTCCAGGGGGCGCTGGCTACACCTTC. Residues: CASSPGGAGYTF.

The V call is TRBV30, the J call TRBJ2-1, with 11 bases that match TRBD2. The ends lost 7 bases at V and 7 bases at J; junction bases unmatched: 6. The germline V gene has CDR1 GTSNPN and CDR2 SVGIG (reference sequence). The CDR3 is 13 amino acids. The chain's CDR3 is CASATSGANEQFF. CDR3 bases: TGTGCCTCTGCGACTAGCGGGGCGAATGAGCAGTTCTTC.

The rearrangement uses TRBV18 and TRBJ2-7, with D possibly matching TRBD2 (5 bases). There are 13 residues in the CDR3. Germline V gene sequence: CDR1 KGHSH, CDR2 LQKENI. Trimming cost V 6 bases and J 0 bases, with 9 bases left between them. The CDR3 spells CASSDGISYEQYF. The DNA of the CDR3 is TGTGCCAGCTCCGACGGGATCTCCTACGAGCAGTACTTC.

This rearrangement joins TRBV6-6 to TRBJ1-1; 9 positions match TRBD1. In germline, CDR1 is MNHNY, CDR2 SVGAGI (reference sequence). This CDR3 comprises 14 residues. The V and J ends lost 6 bases and 6 bases, in that order; junction bases with no gene match: 8. This CDR3 reads CASRIPGTGSEAFF. The CDR3 DNA is TGTGCCAGCAGGATCCCCGGGACAGGGTCTGAAGCTTTCTTT.

The V gene is TRBV14, the J gene TRBJ1-6; TRBD1 agrees at 7 bases. The CDR3 contains 18 residues. Looked up from germline, CDR1 is SGHDN and CDR2 is FVKESK. V gave up 0 bases and J gave up 3 bases; unmatched junction bases: 8. CDR3 nucleotides: TGTGCCAGCAGCCAAGACAAGACAGGGTCCGGCTATAATTCACCCCTCCACTTT. It specifies CASSQDKTGSGYNSPLHF. Looking up the rest from reference TRBV14 and TRBJ1-6 gives the full variable domain: EAGVTQFPSHSVIEKGQTVTLRCDPISGHDNLYWYRRVMGKEIKFLLHFVKESKQDESGMPNNRFLAERTGGTYSTLKVQPAELEDSGVYFCASSQDKTGSGYNSPLHFGNGTRLTVT.

The CDR3 protein is CAWGTTGAEQYF. CDR3 coding DNA: TGTGCCTGGGGGACGACAGGTGCCGAGCAGTACTTC. The rearrangement joins TRBV30 to TRBJ2-7, with D possibly matching TRBD1 (6 bases). Trimming left V 5 bases short and J 6 bases short, with 14 bases between. Germline loops: CDR1 GTSNPN, CDR2 SVGIG (reference sequence). The CDR3 runs 12 residues.

The table lists this clone with many counts. V gene TRBV9 combines with J gene TRBJ1-6; the D gene is possibly TRBD1 (5 bases). The germline V and J ends were trimmed by 3 bases and 3 bases, with 13 bases remaining between them. Germline V gene lookup returns CDR1 SGDLS and CDR2 YYNGEE. This CDR3 spans 16 amino acids. DNA of the CDR3: TGTGCCAGCAGCGGAGGACACCCAGACTATAATTCACCCCTCCACTTT. Translated: CASSGGHPDYNSPLHF.

The J gene is TRBJ2-1, the V gene TRBV2; 13 bases match TRBD2. The ends lost 7 bases at V and 5 bases at J; junction bases unmatched: 2. CDR1 and CDR2 from the germline V gene are SNHLY and FYNNEI. The CDR3 totals 14 residues. The CDR3 coding sequence is TGTGCCAGCAACGGACTAGCGGGGGACAATGAGCAGTTCTTC. Amino acid sequence: CASNGLAGDNEQFF.

This chain links TRBV5-5 with TRBJ2-3, with D maybe TRBD1 (5 bases). Between the trimmed V and J ends, which lost 7 bases and 4 bases, there was a span of 25 bases. Germline CDR1 SGHKS, CDR2 YYEKEE (reference sequence). CDR3 length equals 17 residues. The CDR3 DNA reads TGTGCCAGCGGGTCCTTGGGGCTAGGTTGGGTTCCAGATACGCAGTATTTT. Protein sequence: CASGSLGLGWVPDTQYF.

With respect to this clone: Other DNA sequences in this specimen translate into the identical CDR3. J is TRBJ2-7 and V is TRBV30, with D perhaps TRBD1 (6 bases). The CDR3 contains 12 residues. With 1 base removed from V and 4 bases from J, the gap between germline ends came to 8 bases. In germline, CDR1 is GTSNPN, CDR2 SVGIG (reference sequence). CDR3 loop: CAWSAGVYEQYF. CDR3 coding DNA: TGTGCCTGGAGTGCAGGGGTGTACGAGCAGTACTTC.

J is TRBJ2-4 and V is TRBV6-5, with D perhaps TRBD1 (6 bases). Germline-derived CDR1 and CDR2 are MNHEY and SVGAGI. CDR3 length: 14 amino acids. V was cut by 6 bases and J by 5 bases, with 14 bases left in between. CDR3 sequence: CASSPPGHQNIQYF. The CDR3 region has the DNA TGTGCCAGCAGCCCACCGGGACACCAAAACATTCAGTACTTC.

The V gene is TRBV27, the J gene TRBJ2-3; D is possibly TRBD1 (6 bases). Trimming stripped 10 bases from V and 2 bases from J, with 22 bases between. The CDR3 is 16 amino acids. Germline V lookup: CDR1 MNHEY, CDR2 SMNVEV (reference sequence). CDR3 region: CATAEFGRTDTDTQYF. CDR3 nucleotide sequence: TGTGCCACAGCAGAATTCGGACGGACAGACACAGATACGCAGTATTTT.

The CDR3 sequence is CAWSEGGVGDQPQHF. DNA of the CDR3: TGTGCCTGGAGTGAAGGTGGCGTCGGGGATCAGCCCCAGCATTTT. This sequence joins TRBV30 and TRBJ1-5; the D is unclear. CDR3 length: 15 residues. Germline V gene sequence: CDR1 GTSNPN, CDR2 SVGIG (reference sequence). Trimming cost V 1 base and J 5 bases, with 15 bases left between them.

V and J are TRBV7-2 and TRBJ2-7; D gene unclear. The CDR3 is 13 residues long. Deletions cut 1 base from V and 1 base from J, with 5 bases between. CDR1 and CDR2 (germline): SGHTA, FQGNSA. Here the CDR3 DNA reads TGTGCCAGCAGCTTAGGGGCTTCCTACGAGCAGTACTTC. This encodes CASSLGASYEQYF.

The V gene is TRBV5-1, the J gene TRBJ2-7; D perhaps matches TRBD1 (6 bases). The CDR3 is made up of 16 amino acids. Trimming stripped 4 bases from V and 6 bases from J, with 23 bases between. Germline CDR1 and CDR2: SGHRS and YFSETQ. CDR3 residues: CASSPVERAKGGEQYF. The DNA of the CDR3 is TGCGCCAGCAGCCCCGTGGAGAGGGCTAAAGGGGGCGAGCAGTACTTC.

The chain has TRBV6-1 and TRBJ2-1; 13 bases map to TRBD2. The length of the CDR3 is 16 residues. Trimming took 4 bases from V and 3 from J; bases not matched to a gene: 3. The germline gives CDR1 MNHNS, CDR2 SASEGT. CDR3 in amino acids: CASSATSGGVYNEQFF. The CDR3 DNA follows: TGTGCCAGCAGTGCCACTAGCGGGGGGGTCTACAATGAGCAGTTCTTC.

This clone was recorded only once. V usage is TRBV4-2 and J usage is TRBJ1-5; possible D gene TRBD1, 6 bases. Germline CDR1 reads LGHNA; CDR2 reads YNFKEQ. V lost 0 bases and J lost 7, with 28 bases in between. The CDR3 has 20 residues. CDR3: CASSQDSRGGLGFSGQPQHF. The CDR3 nucleotides are TGTGCCAGCAGCCAAGATAGTCGCGGGGGCTTGGGGTTCTCGGGACAGCCCCAGCATTTT.

The chain has TRBV27 and TRBJ2-6; a possible D gene is TRBD1 (5 bases). V was shortened by 4 bases and J by 0 bases, with 19 bases between the two germline ends. In germline, CDR1 is MNHEY, CDR2 SMNVEV (reference sequence). This CDR3 is built from 19 residues. The CDR3 region has the DNA TGTGCCAGCAGTTACCGCCCCCCGCGACAGAGCTCTGGGGCCAACGTCCTGACTTTC. It specifies CASSYRPPRQSSGANVLTF.